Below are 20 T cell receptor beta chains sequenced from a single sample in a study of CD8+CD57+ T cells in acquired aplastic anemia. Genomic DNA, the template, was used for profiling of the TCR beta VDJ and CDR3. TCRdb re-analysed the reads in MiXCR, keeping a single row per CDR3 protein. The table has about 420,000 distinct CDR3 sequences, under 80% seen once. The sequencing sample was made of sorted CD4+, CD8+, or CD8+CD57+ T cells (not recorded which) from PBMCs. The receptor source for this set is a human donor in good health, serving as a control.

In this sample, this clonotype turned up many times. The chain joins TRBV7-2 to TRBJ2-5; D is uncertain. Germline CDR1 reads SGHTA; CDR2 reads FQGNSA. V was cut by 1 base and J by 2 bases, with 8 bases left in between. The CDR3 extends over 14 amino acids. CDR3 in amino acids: CASSLGWGQETQYF. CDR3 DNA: TGTGCCAGCAGCTTAGGGTGGGGTCAAGAGACCCAGTACTTC.

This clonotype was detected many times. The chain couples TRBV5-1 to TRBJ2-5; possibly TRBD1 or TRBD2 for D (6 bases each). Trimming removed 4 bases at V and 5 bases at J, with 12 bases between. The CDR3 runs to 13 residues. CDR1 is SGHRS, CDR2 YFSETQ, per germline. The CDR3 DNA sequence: TGCGCCAGCAGCGAGGGGGGTCGGGAGACCCAGTACTTC. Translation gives CASSEGGRETQYF.

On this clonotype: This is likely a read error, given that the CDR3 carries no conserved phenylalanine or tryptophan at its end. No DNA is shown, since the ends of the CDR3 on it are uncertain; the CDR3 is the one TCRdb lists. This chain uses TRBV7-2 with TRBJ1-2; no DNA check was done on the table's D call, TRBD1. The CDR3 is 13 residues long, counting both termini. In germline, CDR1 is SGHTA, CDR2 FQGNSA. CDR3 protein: CASSLQQGQDYSP.

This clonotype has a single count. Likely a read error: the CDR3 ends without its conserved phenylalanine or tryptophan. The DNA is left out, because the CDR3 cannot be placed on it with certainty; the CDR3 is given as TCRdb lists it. This chain's CDR3 is CAISVTRNTKGFS. The chain has TRBV10-3 and TRBJ1-1. The CDR3 is made up of 13 amino acids, end residues included. Germline loops: CDR1 ENHRY, CDR2 SYGVKD.

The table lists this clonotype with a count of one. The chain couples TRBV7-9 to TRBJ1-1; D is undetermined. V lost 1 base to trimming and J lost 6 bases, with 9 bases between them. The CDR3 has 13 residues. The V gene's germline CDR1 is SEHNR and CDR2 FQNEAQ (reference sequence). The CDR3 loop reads CASSLELGPEAFF. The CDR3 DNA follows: TGTGCCAGCAGCTTAGAGCTGGGCCCTGAAGCTTTCTTT.

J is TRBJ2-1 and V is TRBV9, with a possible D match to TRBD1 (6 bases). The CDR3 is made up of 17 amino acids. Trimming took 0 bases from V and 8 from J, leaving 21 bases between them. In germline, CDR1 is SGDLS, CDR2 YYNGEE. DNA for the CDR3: TGTGCCAGCAGCGTAGAACAGGGAAATGGCTACACCTATGAGCAGTTCTTC. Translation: CASSVEQGNGYTYEQFF. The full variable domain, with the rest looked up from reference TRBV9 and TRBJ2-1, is DSGVTQTPKHLITATGQRVTLRCSPRSGDLSVYWYQQSLDQGLQFLIQYYNGEERAKGNILERFSAQQFPDLHSELNLSSLELGDSALYFCASSVEQGNGYTYEQFFGPGTRLTVL.

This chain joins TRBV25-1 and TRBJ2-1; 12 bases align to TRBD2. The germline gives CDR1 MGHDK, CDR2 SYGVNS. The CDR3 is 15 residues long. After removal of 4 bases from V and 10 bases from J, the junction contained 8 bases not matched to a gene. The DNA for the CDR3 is TGTGCCAGCAGTGGGTCTAGCGGGGGGGCCTTAGAGCAGTTCTTC. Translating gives CASSGSSGGALEQFF.

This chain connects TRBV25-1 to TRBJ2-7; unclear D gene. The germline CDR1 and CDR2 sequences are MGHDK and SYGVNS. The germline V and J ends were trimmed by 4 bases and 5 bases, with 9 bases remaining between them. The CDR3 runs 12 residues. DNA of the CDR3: TGTGCCAGCAGTGGTTTCACGAACGAGCAGTACTTC. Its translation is CASSGFTNEQYF.

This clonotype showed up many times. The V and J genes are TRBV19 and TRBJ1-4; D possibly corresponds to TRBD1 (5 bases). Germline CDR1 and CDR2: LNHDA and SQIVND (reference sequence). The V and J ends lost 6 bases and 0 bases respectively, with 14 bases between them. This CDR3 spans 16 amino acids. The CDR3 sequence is CASSKGREATNEKLFF. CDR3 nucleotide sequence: TGTGCCAGTAGCAAAGGCAGGGAAGCAACTAATGAAAAACTGTTTTTT.

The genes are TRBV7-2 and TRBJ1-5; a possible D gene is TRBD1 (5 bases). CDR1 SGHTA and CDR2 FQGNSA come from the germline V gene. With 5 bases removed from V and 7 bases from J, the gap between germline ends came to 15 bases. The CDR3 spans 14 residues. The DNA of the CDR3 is TGTGCCAGCAGCCACCCAGGGCCTGGCCAGCCCCAGCATTTT. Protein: CASSHPGPGQPQHF.

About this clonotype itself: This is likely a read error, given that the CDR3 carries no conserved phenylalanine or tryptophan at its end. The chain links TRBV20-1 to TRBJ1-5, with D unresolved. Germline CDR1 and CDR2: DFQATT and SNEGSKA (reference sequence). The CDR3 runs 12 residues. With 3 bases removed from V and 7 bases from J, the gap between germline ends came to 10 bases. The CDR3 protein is CSARQLGQPQHL. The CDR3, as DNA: TGCAGTGCTAGGCAACTGGGACAGCCCCAGCATCTT.

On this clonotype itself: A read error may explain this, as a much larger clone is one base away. The CDR3 DNA sequence: TGTGCCAGCAGTGACAGGGGGCAGATGAACACTGAAGTTTTCTTT. Amino acid sequence: CASSDRGQMNTEVFF. The chain combines TRBV12-3 or TRBV12-4 with TRBJ1-1; 10 nucleotides match TRBD1. The CDR3 is 15 residues long.

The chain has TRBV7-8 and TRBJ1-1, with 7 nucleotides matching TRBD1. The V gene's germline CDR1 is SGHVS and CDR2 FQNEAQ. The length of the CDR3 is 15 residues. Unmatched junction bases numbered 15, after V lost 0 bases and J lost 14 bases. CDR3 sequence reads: CASSLAVQGGNGYFF. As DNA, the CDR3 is TGTGCCAGCAGCTTAGCGGTCCAGGGGGGCAATGGCTACTTCTTT. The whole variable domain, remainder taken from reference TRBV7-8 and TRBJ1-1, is GAGVSQSPRYKVAKRGQDVALRCDPISGHVSLFWYQQALGQGPEFLTYFQNEAQLDKSGLPSDRFFAERPEGSVSTLKIQRTQQEDSAVYLCASSLAVQGGNGYFFGQGTRLTVV.

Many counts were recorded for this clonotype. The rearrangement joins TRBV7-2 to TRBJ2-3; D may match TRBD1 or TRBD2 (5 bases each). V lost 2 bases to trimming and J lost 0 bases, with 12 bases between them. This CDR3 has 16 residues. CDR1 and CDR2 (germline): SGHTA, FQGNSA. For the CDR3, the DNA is TGTGCCAGCAGCTTAATGGTGTGGGGGAGCACAGATACGCAGTATTTT. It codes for CASSLMVWGSTDTQYF. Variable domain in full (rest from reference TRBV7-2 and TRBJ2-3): GAGVSQSPSNKVTEKGKDVELRCDPISGHTALYWYRQSLGQGLEFLIYFQGNSAPDKSGLPSDRFSAERTGGSVSTLTIQRTQQEDSAVYLCASSLMVWGSTDTQYFGPGTRLTVL.

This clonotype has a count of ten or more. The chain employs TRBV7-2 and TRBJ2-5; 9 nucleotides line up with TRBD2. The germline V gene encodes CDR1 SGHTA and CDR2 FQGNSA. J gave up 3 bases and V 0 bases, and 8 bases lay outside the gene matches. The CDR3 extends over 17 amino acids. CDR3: CASSLAKIAGAEETQYF. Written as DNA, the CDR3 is TGTGCCAGCAGCTTAGCAAAAATAGCGGGGGCTGAAGAGACCCAGTACTTC.

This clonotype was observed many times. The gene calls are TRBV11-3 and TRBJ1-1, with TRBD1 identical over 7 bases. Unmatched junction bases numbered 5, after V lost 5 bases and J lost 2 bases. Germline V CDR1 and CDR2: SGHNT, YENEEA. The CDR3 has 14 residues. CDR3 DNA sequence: TGTGCCAGCAGCCAGGGACAGCCTAACACTGAAGCTTTCTTT. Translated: CASSQGQPNTEAFF.

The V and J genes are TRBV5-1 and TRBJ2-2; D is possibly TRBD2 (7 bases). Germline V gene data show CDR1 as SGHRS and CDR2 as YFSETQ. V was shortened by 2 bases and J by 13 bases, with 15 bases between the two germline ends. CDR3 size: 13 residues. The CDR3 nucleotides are TGCGCCAGCAGCTTCCAACCGGGGGGCTGGCTGTTTTTT. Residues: CASSFQPGGWLFF.

The DNA for the CDR3 is TGCAGTGCTAGAGATCAGCTTTCGATCGAGGAGACCCAGTACTTC. Protein: CSARDQLSIEETQYF. The V gene is TRBV20-1, the J gene TRBJ2-5; D ambiguous. The CDR3 runs to 15 residues. Trimming took off 0 bases at V and 5 bases at J, with 16 bases between the two ends. The germline CDR1 and CDR2 sequences are DFQATT and SNEGSKA (reference sequence).

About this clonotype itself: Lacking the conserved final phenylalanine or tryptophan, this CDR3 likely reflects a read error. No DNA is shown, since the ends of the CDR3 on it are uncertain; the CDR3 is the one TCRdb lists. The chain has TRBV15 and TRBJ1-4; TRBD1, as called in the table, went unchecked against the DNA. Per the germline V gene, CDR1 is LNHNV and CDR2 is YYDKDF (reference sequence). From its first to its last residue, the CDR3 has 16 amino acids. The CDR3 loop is CATSRERGWVTQYFCL.

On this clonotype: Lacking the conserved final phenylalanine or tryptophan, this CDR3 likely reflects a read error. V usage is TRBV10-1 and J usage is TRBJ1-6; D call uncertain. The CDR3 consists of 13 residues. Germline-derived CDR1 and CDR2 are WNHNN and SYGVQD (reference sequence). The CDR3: CAISGSNSLSLHL. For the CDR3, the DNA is TGCGCCATCAGTGGGTCGAACAGCTTATCGCTCCACCTT.